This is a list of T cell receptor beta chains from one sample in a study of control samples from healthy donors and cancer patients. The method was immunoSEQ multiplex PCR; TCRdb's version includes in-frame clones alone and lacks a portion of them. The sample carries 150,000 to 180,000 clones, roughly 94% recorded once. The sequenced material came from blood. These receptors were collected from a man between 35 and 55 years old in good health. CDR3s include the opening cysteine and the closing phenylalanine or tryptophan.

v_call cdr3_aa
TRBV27 CASTGGKDTQYF
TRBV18 CASSYTSSETQYF
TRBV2 CASSSYYSNQPQHF
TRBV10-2 CATHGGDSPLHF
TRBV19 CASSTTGLNTEAFF
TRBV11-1 CASSPEGTENTEAFF
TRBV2 CASTGTGVGYGYTF
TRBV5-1 CASSLGPYGTGGSDTQYF
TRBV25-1 CASSATGYFGNQPQHF
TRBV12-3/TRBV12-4 CASSFGQNYGYTF
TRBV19 CASSTGQGRGFRPQHF
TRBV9 CASSSPRQGSQYF
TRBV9 CASSVGPASYNEQFF
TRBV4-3 CASSQDSGGPQPQHF
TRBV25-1 CASSVDRYGNTGELFF